Each of the 14 T cell receptor beta chains below was sequenced from the same sample in a study of early T cells in non-severe SARS-CoV-2 infection. TCRdb ran MiXCR on the 5' RACE reads and lists one entry per CDR3 protein. This table has over 85,000 distinct CDR3 sequences, roughly 13% appearing once. The sequenced sample consisted of whole blood. These TCRs come from an adult who was a healthcare worker with PCR-confirmed SARS-CoV-2 infection or an uninfected control (not recorded which).

The chain combines TRBV7-9 with TRBJ2-2; 16 bases fit TRBD2. J gave up 0 bases and V 5 bases, and 6 bases lay outside the gene matches. The CDR3 loop spans 19 amino acids. Germline values: CDR1 SEHNR, CDR2 FQNEAQ (reference sequence). CDR3 bases: TGTGCCAGCAGCCGGAGGGGACTAGCGGGAGGGCCGAACACCGGGGAGCTGTTTTTT. Its protein is CASSRRGLAGGPNTGELFF.

The gene calls are TRBV10-1 and TRBJ2-5; no clear D gene. The germline V gene has CDR1 WNHNN and CDR2 SYGVQD (reference sequence). The CDR3 covers 13 residues. Deletions cut 0 bases from V and 3 bases from J, with 5 bases between. In nucleotides, the CDR3 is TGCGCCAGCAGTGAGTCTGGCAAAGAGACCCAGTACTTC. Its translation: CASSESGKETQYF.

The V call is TRBV20-1, the J call TRBJ2-1, with TRBD2 identical over 10 bases. The CDR3 runs 16 residues. V was pared by 0 bases and J by 7 bases, with 9 bases of the junction left unmatched. The germline gives CDR1 DFQATT, CDR2 SNEGSKA (reference sequence). The DNA for the CDR3 is TGCAGTGCTAGAGATCCAGCGGGAGGGCGTAGTAATGAGCAGTTCTTC. It translates to CSARDPAGGRSNEQFF.

This clonotype was counted only a few times. The rearrangement uses TRBV6-2 or TRBV6-3 and TRBJ2-6; 9 nucleotides line up with TRBD1. Trimming at V came to 5 bases and at J to 0 bases, leaving 8 bases not matched to a gene. Germline V gene sequence: CDR1 MNHEY, CDR2 SVGEGT. This CDR3 is built from 18 residues. The CDR3 here is CASSPRDRETSGANVLTF. The CDR3 coding sequence is TGTGCCAGCAGTCCCCGGGACAGGGAGACCTCTGGGGCCAACGTCCTGACTTTC.

This clonotype was picked up many times. The chain combines TRBV6-6 with TRBJ1-3, with 8 bases identical to TRBD1. Germline trimming cut 7 bases from V and 5 bases from J; bases unmatched to any gene: 10. This CDR3 spans 15 amino acids. Per germline, CDR1 MNHNY and CDR2 SVGAGI (reference sequence). The CDR3 reads CASTTGQGLRNTIYF. The CDR3, as DNA: TGTGCCAGCACCACCGGACAGGGACTCAGAAACACCATATATTTT.

Ten or more counts support this clonotype. The genes are TRBV11-2 and TRBJ2-2, with D tentatively TRBD1 (6 bases). Germline CDR1 and CDR2: SGHAT and FQNNGV. Between the trimmed V and J ends, which lost 8 bases and 0 bases, there was a span of 10 bases. The CDR3 has 14 residues. CDR3 loop: CASRTGSNTGELFF. For the CDR3, the DNA is TGTGCCAGCCGAACAGGGTCGAACACCGGGGAGCTGTTTTTT.

This clonotype appeared many times. The chain links TRBV11-2 to TRBJ2-3; TRBD2 matches at 9 bases. The germline gives CDR1 SGHAT, CDR2 FQNNGV. V trimming: 3 bases; J trimming: 5 bases; junction bases outside the gene matches: 6. The CDR3 is 15 amino acids. Here the CDR3 reads CASSFRGRGEDTQYF. The CDR3 DNA is TGTGCCAGCAGCTTTCGCGGGAGGGGTGAAGATACGCAGTATTTT. Full variable domain (remainder filled in from reference TRBV11-2 and TRBJ2-3): EAGVAQSPRYKIIEKRQSVAFWCNPISGHATLYWYQQILGQGPKLLIQFQNNGVVDDSQLPKDRFSAERLKGVDSTLKIQPAKLEDSAVYLCASSFRGRGEDTQYFGPGTRLTVL.

This clonotype was detected many times. The J gene is TRBJ1-2, the V gene TRBV27; D not resolved. The CDR3 spans 17 residues. V lost 3 bases and J 0 bases, leaving 17 bases between the germline ends. Germline values: CDR1 MNHEY, CDR2 SMNVEV (reference sequence). The CDR3 coding sequence is TGTGCCAGCAGTTTCAGGACGACACTCCAAGCTAACTATGGCTACACCTTC. The encoded protein is CASSFRTTLQANYGYTF.

This clonotype has more than one count but fewer than ten. The V call is TRBV7-2, the J call TRBJ2-1, with D uncertain. V lost 5 bases and J lost 3, with 8 bases in between. This CDR3 spans 13 amino acids. Germline values: CDR1 SGHTA, CDR2 FQGNSA. The CDR3 spells CASSPNNYNEQFF. In DNA form, the CDR3 reads TGTGCCAGCAGCCCTAACAACTACAATGAGCAGTTCTTC.

In the case of this clonotype: The germline gene is not matched at one end of the junction; a read error may be the cause. The gene calls are TRBV2 and TRBJ2-1; TRBD1 might be the D (6 bases). The CDR3 runs to 8 residues. Per germline, CDR1 SNHLY and CDR2 FYNNEI. Here the CDR3 DNA reads TGTGCCAGCAGCTACAGGGACTTC. It codes for CASSYRDF.

This clonotype was observed at least ten times. The rearrangement joins TRBV10-3 to TRBJ2-7, with D possibly being TRBD1 (5 bases). This CDR3 contains 14 residues. CDR1 is ENHRY, CDR2 SYGVKD, per germline. Trimming pared 8 bases from V and 4 bases from J, leaving 18 bases between. CDR3 in DNA: TGTGCCATCTCTGATGGTCAGGGTAAATACGAGCAGTACTTC. Translated: CAISDGQGKYEQYF.

This clonotype was detected a few times. The V gene is TRBV7-9, the J gene TRBJ2-7, with D perhaps given as TRBD1 or TRBD2 (5 bases each). The V gene lost 6 bases and the J gene lost 2 bases, with 5 bases spanning the gap. Germline CDR1 SEHNR, CDR2 FQNEAQ (reference sequence). CDR3 size: 11 residues. The CDR3, as DNA: TGTGCCAGCAGGGGGGCCTACGAGCAGTACTTC. It yields the protein CASRGAYEQYF.

The rearrangement joins TRBV9 to TRBJ1-2; 8 bases agree with TRBD1. Germline trimming cut 4 bases from V and 0 bases from J; bases unmatched to any gene: 5. This CDR3 has 15 residues. Germline V gene lookup returns CDR1 SGDLS and CDR2 YYNGEE. The CDR3 DNA reads TGTGCCAGCAGCTCTTCAGGGGGCGCTAACTATGGCTACACCTTC. Residues: CASSSSGGANYGYTF.

This chain joins TRBV9 and TRBJ1-5; D not certain. The germline V and J ends were trimmed by 0 bases and 4 bases, with 5 bases remaining between them. The CDR3 contains 13 residues. Germline CDR1 and CDR2: SGDLS and YYNGEE. The CDR3 sequence is CASSVDTNQPQHF. In nucleotides, the CDR3 is TGTGCCAGCAGCGTAGATACTAATCAGCCCCAGCATTTT.